This T cell receptor (beta chain) originates from a study of blood T cell repertoires in COVID-19 (dated by TCRdb to 2018 to 2020). A note on the overall study: Samples from collaborators originated in the United States, Italy and Spain and spanned both the acute and convalescent phases of COVID-19. The material from the prospective study consisted of cDNA or gDNA derived from T cells, B-cell-depleted T cells, or PBMCs. The dataset comprised deeply sampled blood TCRbeta repertoires from subjects exposed to, actively infected with, or recovered from COVID-19. The repertoires were released in a freely available public database meant as a resource for research on the immune response to SARS-CoV-2. Samples were obtained from the ongoing ImmuneRACE study (first 160 participants) and from some 1,300 subjects provided by 6 global collaborators. The sample metadata nearly always contained a de-identified subject ID, COVID-19 status, age in years and sex. Where available, HLA class I and class II types were obtained from metadata supplied by the sample provider rather than from assay-based typing. Overall results and qualifications from the work: How much clinical and demographic metadata was included differed by source and by participant, and the metadata was provided uncurated.

The immunoSEQ Assay, a bias-controlled multiplex PCR, was used to amplify TCRbeta CDR3 regions from genomic DNA. On the authors' methods: The number of nucleated cells in each sample was estimated by amplification of reference gene primers within the assay. To quantify the absolute abundance of each unique TCRbeta CDR3 rearrangement, sequence reads were collapsed and filtered. For each sample, productive Simpson clonality was calculated by taking the square root of Simpson's diversity index across productive rearrangements. The table was pulled from immuneACCESS by TCRdb, which kept in-frame rearrangements only. Such tables lose some clones; where checked, under half of the loss comes from unresolved V genes, and the rest has no known cause. The V and J calls and the clone size are those of that table, but D and trimming were determined from the DNA. Within this sample are approximately 500,000 clones, with over 75% of them counted one time only. The ten largest clonotypes hold 1.8% of the sample.

Note on this clone: This clone's antigen is unknown. Base-call qualities are not available, and no considerably larger clone is one nucleotide away.

CDR1 and CDR2, looked up from the germline V gene (reference sequence), are MNHEY and SMNVEV. The CDR3 has 13 amino acids, counting the end cysteine and phenylalanine. The only DNA kept is the CDR3, 39 bases in frame from the first base. The germline V and J ends show losses of 6 bases and 6 bases respectively, and no gene match explains 8 bases of the junction. In the prospective study, participants were about 18 to 95 years old, resided in 24 geographic areas of the United States, and were enrolled through a virtual design. Cohort assignment in the prospective study relied on participant-reported clinical history from a screening survey and a study questionnaire. Recovered participants in ImmuneRACE Cohort 3 were defined as having two consecutive negative NP/OP PCR tests, clearance from a healthcare professional, or resolution of symptoms. In the prospective study, mobile phlebotomists collected whole blood, serum and a nasopharyngeal or oropharyngeal swab from each participant. Participants in the prospective study had the option to provide additional blood draws and questionnaires over a roughly 2-month period. Before DNA extraction, prospective study blood samples were shipped either frozen or at room temperature.

Material for sequencing was PBMCs or T cells enriched from blood (not recorded which). The receptor comes from a woman aged 40 to 55 who had recovered from COVID-19. Here the chain combines TRBV27 and TRBJ2-7, with 7 bases matching TRBD1. The encoded CDR3 is CASRHGTVAEQYF. At the DNA level, the sequence is TGTGCCAGCAGACACGGGACAGTTGCCGAGCAGTACTTC.